This T cell receptor beta chain is from a study of T cell changes during pregnancy in multiple sclerosis. CDR1 is ENHRY and CDR2 is SYGVKD in the germline V gene. V gave up 3 bases and J gave up 7 bases; unmatched junction bases: 10. The CDR3 runs 16 residues. Libraries were prepared by immunoSEQ multiplex PCR; TCRdb keeps only in-frame clonotypes and omits some of them. The sample lists under 50,000 clones, about 94% occurring once. The specimen was CD8+ T cells from peripheral blood mononuclear cells, collected in the first trimester of pregnancy. The chain couples TRBV10-3 to TRBJ2-1; 9 bases fit TRBD2. The receptor was isolated from a female donor with multiple sclerosis, enrolled in a pregnancy study. For the CDR3, the DNA is TGTGCCATCAGTGACACCCGCGGGGGGGCCATGAATGAGCAGTTCTTC. The encoded protein is CAISDTRGGAMNEQFF.